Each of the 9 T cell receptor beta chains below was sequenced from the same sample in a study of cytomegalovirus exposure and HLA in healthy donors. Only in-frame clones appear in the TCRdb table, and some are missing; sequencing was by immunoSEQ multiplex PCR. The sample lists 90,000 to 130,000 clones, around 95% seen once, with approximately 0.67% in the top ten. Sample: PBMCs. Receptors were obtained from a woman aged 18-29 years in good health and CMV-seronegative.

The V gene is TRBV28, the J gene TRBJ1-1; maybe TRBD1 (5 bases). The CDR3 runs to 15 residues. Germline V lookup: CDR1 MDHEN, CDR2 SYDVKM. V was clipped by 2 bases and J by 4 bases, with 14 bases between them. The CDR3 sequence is CASSLVARVPTEAFF. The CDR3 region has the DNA TGTGCCAGCAGTTTAGTGGCCAGGGTGCCCACTGAAGCTTTCTTT.

This CDR3 reads CASSFDRDRNYEQYF. As DNA, the CDR3 is TGTGCCAGCAGCTTCGACCGGGACAGGAACTACGAGCAGTACTTC. V is TRBV11-2 and J is TRBJ2-7; TRBD1 matches at 8 bases. CDR1 and CDR2 from the germline V gene are SGHAT and FQNNGV. V lost 3 bases and J lost 3; bases outside the gene matches: 7. The CDR3 runs to 15 residues.

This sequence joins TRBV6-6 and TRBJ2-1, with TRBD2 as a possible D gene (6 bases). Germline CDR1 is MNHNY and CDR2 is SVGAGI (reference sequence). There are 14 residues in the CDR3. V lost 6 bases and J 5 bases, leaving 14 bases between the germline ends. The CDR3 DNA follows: TGTGCCAGCAGACCTCTTGCGGGGCACAATGAGCAGTTCTTC. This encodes CASRPLAGHNEQFF.

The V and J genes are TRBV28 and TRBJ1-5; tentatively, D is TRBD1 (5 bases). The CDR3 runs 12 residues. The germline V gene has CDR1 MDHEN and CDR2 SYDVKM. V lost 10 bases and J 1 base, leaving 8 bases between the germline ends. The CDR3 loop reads CATRQSNQPQHF. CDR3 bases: TGTGCCACTAGACAGAGCAATCAGCCCCAGCATTTT.

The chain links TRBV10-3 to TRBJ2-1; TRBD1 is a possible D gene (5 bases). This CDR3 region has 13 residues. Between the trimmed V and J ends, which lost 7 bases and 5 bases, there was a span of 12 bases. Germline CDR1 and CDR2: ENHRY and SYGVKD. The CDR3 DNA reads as TGTGCCATCAAAGGGGCAAGCGACAATGAGCAGTTCTTC. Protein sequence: CAIKGASDNEQFF.

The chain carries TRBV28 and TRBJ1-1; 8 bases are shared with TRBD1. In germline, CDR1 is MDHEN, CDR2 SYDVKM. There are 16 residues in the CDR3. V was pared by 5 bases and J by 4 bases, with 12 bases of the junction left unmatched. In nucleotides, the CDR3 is TGTGCCAGCAGTAATGTCGGACAGGGAATGGGCACTGAAGCTTTCTTT. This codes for CASSNVGQGMGTEAFF.

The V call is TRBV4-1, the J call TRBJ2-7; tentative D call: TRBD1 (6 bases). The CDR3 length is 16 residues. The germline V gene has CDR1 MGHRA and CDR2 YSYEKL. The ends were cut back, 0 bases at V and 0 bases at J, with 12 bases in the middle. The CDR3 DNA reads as TGCGCCAGCAGCCAAGATGAGGGGGATAGCTCCTACGAGCAGTACTTC. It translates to CASSQDEGDSSYEQYF.

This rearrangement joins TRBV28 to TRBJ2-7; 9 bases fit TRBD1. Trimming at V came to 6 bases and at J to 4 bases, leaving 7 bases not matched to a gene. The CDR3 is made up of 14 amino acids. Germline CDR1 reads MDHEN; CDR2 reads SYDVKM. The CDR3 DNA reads TGTGCCAGCAGCCTAGACAGGGGGGTTTACGAGCAGTACTTC. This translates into CASSLDRGVYEQYF. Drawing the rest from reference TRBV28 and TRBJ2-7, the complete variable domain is DVKVTQSSRYLVKRTGEKVFLECVQDMDHENMFWYRQDPGLGLRLIYFSYDVKMKEKGDIPEGYSVSREKKERFSLILESASTNQTSMYLCASSLDRGVYEQYFGPGTRLTVT.

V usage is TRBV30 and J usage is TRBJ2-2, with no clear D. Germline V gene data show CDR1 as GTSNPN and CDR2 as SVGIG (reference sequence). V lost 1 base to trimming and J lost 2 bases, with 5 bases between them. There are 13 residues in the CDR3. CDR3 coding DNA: TGTGCCTGGAGTGGACAAAACACCGGGGAGCTGTTTTTT. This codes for CAWSGQNTGELFF. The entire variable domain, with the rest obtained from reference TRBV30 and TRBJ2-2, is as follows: SQTIHQWPATLVQPVGSPLSLECTVEGTSNPNLYWYRQAAGRGLQLLFYSVGIGQISSEVPQNLSASRPQDRQFILSSKKLLLSDSGFYLCAWSGQNTGELFFGEGSRLTVL.